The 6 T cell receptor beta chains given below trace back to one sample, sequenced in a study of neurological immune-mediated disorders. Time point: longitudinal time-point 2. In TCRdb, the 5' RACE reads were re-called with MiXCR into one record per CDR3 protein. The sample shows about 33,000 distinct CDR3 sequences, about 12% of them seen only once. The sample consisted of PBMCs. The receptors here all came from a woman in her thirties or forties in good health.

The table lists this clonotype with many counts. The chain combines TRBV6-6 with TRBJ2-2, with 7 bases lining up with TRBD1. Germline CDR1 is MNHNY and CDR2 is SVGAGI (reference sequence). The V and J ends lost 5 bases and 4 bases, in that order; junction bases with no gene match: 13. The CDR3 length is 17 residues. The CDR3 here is CASSGIDRAKGTGELFF. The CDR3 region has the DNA TGTGCCAGCAGTGGGATAGACAGGGCGAAGGGCACCGGGGAGCTGTTTTTT.

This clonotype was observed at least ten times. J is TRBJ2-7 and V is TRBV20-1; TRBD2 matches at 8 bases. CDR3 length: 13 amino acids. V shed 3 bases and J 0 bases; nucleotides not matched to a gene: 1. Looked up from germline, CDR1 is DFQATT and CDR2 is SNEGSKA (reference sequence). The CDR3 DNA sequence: TGCAGTGCTAGCGGGGGGGACTCCTACGAGCAGTACTTC. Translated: CSASGGDSYEQYF.

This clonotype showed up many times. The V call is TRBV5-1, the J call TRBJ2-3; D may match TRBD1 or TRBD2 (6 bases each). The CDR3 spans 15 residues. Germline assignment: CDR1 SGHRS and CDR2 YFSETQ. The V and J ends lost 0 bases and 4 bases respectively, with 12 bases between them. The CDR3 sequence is CASSLEGGTPDTQYF. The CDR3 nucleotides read TGCGCCAGCAGCTTGGAAGGGGGGACCCCAGATACGCAGTATTTT.

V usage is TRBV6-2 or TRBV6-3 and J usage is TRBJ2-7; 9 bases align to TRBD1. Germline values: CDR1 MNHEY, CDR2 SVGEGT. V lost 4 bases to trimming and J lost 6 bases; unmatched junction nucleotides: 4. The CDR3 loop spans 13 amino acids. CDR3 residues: CASSSGQGGEQYF. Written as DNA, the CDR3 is TGTGCCAGCAGTTCGGGACAGGGCGGCGAGCAGTACTTC.

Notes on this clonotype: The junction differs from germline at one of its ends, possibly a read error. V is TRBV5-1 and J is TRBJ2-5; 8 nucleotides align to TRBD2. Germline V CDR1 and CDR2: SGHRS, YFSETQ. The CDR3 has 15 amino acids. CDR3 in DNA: TGCGCCAGCAGCGCGGGAGGAGGGTATCCAGAGACCCACTACTTC. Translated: CASSAGGGYPETHYF.

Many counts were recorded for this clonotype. CDR3 in amino acids: CAWSDVGNQPQHF. CDR3 DNA: TGTGCCTGGAGTGACGTGGGCAATCAGCCCCAGCATTTT. V is TRBV30 and J is TRBJ1-5; D remains unclear. Trimming left V 1 base short and J 2 bases short, with 6 bases between. Per germline, CDR1 GTSNPN and CDR2 SVGIG (reference sequence). The CDR3 spans 13 residues.